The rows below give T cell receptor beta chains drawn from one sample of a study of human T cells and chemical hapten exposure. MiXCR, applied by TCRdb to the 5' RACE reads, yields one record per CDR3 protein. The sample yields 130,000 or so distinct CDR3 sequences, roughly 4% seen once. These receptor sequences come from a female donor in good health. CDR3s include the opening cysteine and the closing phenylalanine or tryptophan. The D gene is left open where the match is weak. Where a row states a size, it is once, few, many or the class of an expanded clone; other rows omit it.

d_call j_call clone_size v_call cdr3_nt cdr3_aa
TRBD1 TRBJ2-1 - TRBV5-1 TGCGCCAGCAGGAGTGGGACAGGGGGACCCAATGAGCAGTTCTTC CASRSGTGGPNEQFF
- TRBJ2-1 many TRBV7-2 TGTGCCAGCAGCTTAAATCAGTACAATGAGCAGTTCTTC CASSLNQYNEQFF
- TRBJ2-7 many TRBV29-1 TGCAGCGCGGCCCCAGGGGAGGGTCGGGAGCAGTACTTC CSAAPGEGREQYF
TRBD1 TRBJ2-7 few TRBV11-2 TGTGCCAGCAGCTTACGAAGCGGACAGGATATTAGCTACGAGCAGTACTTC CASSLRSGQDISYEQYF
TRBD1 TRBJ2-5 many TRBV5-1 TGCGCCAGCAGCCCAAGGACAGGGTCGGAGACCCAGTACTTC CASSPRTGSETQYF
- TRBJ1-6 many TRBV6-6 TGTGCCAGCAACCACGTCTTAGCTTATAATTCACCCCTCCACTTT CASNHVLAYNSPLHF
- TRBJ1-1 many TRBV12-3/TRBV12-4 TGTGCCAGCACCAGGGCCACTACCCCCGCTTTCTTT CASTRATTPAFF
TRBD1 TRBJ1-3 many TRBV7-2 TGTGCCAGCAGCTCTCTACCCCAGGGGGCTGGAAACACCATATATTTT CASSSLPQGAGNTIYF
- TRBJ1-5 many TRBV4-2 TGTGCCAGCAGCCAAGTAGAGGGCCATAGCAATCAGCCCCAGCATTTT CASSQVEGHSNQPQHF
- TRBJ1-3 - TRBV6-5 TGTGCCAGCAGTTACTCTGGTCCGATCGGAAACACCATATATTTT CASSYSGPIGNTIYF
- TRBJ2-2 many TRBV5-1 TGCGCCAGCAGGGAATCGGCGCGGGGCACCGGGGAGCTGTTTTTT CASRESARGTGELFF
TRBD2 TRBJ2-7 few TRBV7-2 TGTGCCAGCAGCTTAGCGGGAGGGCCCGCCTACGAGCAGTACTTC CASSLAGGPAYEQYF
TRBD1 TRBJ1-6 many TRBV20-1 TGCAGTGCTAGAGTAACGACAGGGAATTCACCCCTCCACTTT CSARVTTGNSPLHF
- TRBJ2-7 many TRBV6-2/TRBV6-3 TGTGCCAGCAGTTCCCGGTTGTACGAGCAGTACTTC CASSSRLYEQYF
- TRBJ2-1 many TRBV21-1 TGTGCCAGCAGATCACCCCCCAGAAATAAATTAGCCTACAATGAGCAGTTCTTC CASRSPPRNKLAYNEQFF
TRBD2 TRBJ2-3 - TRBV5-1 TGCGCCAGCAATTTTCTAGCGGGGTACACAGATACGCAGTATTTT CASNFLAGYTDTQYF
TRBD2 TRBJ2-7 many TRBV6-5 TGTGCCAGCAGTTACTCGGGAGGGACCGGCTCCTACGAGCAGTACTTC CASSYSGGTGSYEQYF
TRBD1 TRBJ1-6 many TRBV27 TGTGCCAGCAAGGACAGGGGTGGGAATTCACCCCTCCACTTT CASKDRGGNSPLHF
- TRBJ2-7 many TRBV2 TGTGCCAGCAGTGAGGCGAGCGACGAGCAGTACTTC CASSEASDEQYF
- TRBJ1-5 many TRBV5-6 TGTGCCAGCAGCCACGTACATAGCAATCAGCCCCAGCATTTT CASSHVHSNQPQHF
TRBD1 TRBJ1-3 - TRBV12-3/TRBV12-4 TGTGCCAGCAGTGACAGGGTAGTCTCTGGAAACACCATATATTTT CASSDRVVSGNTIYF
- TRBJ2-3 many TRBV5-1 TGCGCCAGCAGCTTGGTGCGCAGGGACACAGATACGCAGTATTTT CASSLVRRDTDTQYF
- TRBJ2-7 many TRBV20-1 TGCAGTGCCCAAGCACGGGGGGACAGTACCTACGAGCAGTACTTC CSAQARGDSTYEQYF
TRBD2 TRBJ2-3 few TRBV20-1 TGCAGTGCCAGGGGACTAGCGGGGGCAAGCACAGATACGCAGTATTTT CSARGLAGASTDTQYF
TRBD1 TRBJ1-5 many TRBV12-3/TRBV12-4 TGTGCCAGCAGCCGACAGGGGGCTGAGCCCCAGCATTTT CASSRQGAEPQHF
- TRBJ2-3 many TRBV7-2 TGTGCCAGCAGCTCGTTTATGAGGGTTCAGTATTTT CASSSFMRVQYF
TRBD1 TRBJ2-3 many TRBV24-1 TGTGCCACCAGTGGAAGGGACAGGGGGCGCACAGATACGCAGTATTTT CATSGRDRGRTDTQYF
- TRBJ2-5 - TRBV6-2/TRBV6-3 TGTGCCAGCATGGTTGGCGGGGGCAGCCTCGGGACCCAGTACTTC CASMVGGGSLGTQYF
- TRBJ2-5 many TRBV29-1 TGCAGCGCGACAGGGAGGTACTTGACCCAGTACTTC CSATGRYLTQYF
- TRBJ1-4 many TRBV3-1 TGTGCTAGCGAAGGGCAGCGACGTGAAAAACTGTTTTTT CASEGQRREKLFF
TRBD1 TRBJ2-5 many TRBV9 TGTGCCAGTTCAAAGGACAGGGGAAATCAAGAGACCCAGTACTTC CASSKDRGNQETQYF
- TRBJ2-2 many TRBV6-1 TGTGCCAGCAGTGAAAGCCGGTCTAGCACCGGGGAGCTGTTTTTT CASSESRSSTGELFF
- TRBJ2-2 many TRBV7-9 TGTGCCGGGGGGGGACAGAGTTATCTCACGAACACCGGGGAGCTGTTTTTT CAGGGQSYLTNTGELFF
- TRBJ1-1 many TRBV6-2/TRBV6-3 TGTGCCAGCAGTTCGGGCAGGACGAGGGCTTTCTTT CASSSGRTRAFF
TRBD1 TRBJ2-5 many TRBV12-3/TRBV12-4 TGTGCCAGCAGTTTAGCGGGGACAGTGCAAGAGACCCAGTACTTC CASSLAGTVQETQYF
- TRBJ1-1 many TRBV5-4 TGTGCCAGCAGCCGCCCGGGGCGGGGTATGAACACTGAAGCTTTCTTT CASSRPGRGMNTEAFF
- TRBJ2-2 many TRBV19 TGTGCCAGTAACGCAATGACAGGTGGGAACACCGGGGAGCTGTTTTTT CASNAMTGGNTGELFF
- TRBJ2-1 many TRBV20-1 TGCAGTGCTAGAGTAGGGGGGGCCCTGGGTGAGCAGTTCTTC CSARVGGALGEQFF
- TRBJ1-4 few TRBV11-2 TGTGCCAGCAGCGAGGGACGGAGGTTGAATGAAAAACTGTTTTTT CASSEGRRLNEKLFF
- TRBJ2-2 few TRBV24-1 TGTGCCACCAGCTCGGGACGAAAAAACACCGGGGAGCTGTTTTTT CATSSGRKNTGELFF
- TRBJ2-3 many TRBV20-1 TGCAGTGCTAGGCTCCGTCGGGGCCGCACAGATACGCAGTATTTT CSARLRRGRTDTQYF
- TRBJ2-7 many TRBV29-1 TGCAGCGTCGAGTCTTACAGCGAGCAGTACTTC CSVESYSEQYF
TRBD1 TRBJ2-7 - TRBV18 TGTGCCAGCAAAGGACAGGGGGCTATTCCCTCCTACGAGCAGTACTTC CASKGQGAIPSYEQYF
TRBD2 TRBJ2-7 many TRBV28 TGTGCCAGCAGTTTTAGGGGGACATTGCGGGGGGGCGTTTACGAGCAGTACTTC CASSFRGTLRGGVYEQYF
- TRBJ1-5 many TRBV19 TGTGCCAGTAGTACCCATACCAGGGGACAGCCCCAGCATTTT CASSTHTRGQPQHF
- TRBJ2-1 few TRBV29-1 TGCAGCGTTCAGATGAACTACAATGAGCAGTTCTTC CSVQMNYNEQFF
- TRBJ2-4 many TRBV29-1 TGCAGCGTTGTGGGAATGGGAAACATTCAGTACTTC CSVVGMGNIQYF
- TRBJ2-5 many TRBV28 TGTGCCAGCAGCCACGGGACAATACAAGAGACCCAGTACTTC CASSHGTIQETQYF
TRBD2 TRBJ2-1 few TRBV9 TGTGCCAGCAGCGTTTCCCCCTTACTAGCGGGGGGGGAGCAGTTCTTC CASSVSPLLAGGEQFF
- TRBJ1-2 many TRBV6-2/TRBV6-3 TGTGCCAGCAAAACCCCCGGCTATGGCTACACCTTC CASKTPGYGYTF
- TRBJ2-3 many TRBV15 TGTGCCACCAGCAGAGATTTCTCCGGTCGAGATTTT CATSRDFSGRDF
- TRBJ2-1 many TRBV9 TGTGCCAGCAGCGTAGAGTTTGAGGGTGGGCAGTTCTTC CASSVEFEGGQFF
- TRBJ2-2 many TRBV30 TGTGCCTGGAGGGGGGACACCGGGGAGCTGTTTTTT CAWRGDTGELFF
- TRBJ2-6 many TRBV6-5 TGTGCCAGCAGTAACCACAGGGCTGGGGCCAACGTCCTGACTTTC CASSNHRAGANVLTF
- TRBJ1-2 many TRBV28 TGTGCCAGCAGTTTATTGACGGGGGCGAGCGGCTACACCTTC CASSLLTGASGYTF
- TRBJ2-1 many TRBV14 TGTGCCAGCAGCCTCTCGGGGGCTCGGAATGAGCAGTTCTTC CASSLSGARNEQFF
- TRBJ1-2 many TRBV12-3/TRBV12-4 TGTGCCAGCAGCCTTGAGATGACGGGTACTAACTATGGCTACACCTTC CASSLEMTGTNYGYTF
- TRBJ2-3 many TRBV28 TGTGCCAGCAGTTTTTCCGGGGGCACAGATACGCAGTATTTT CASSFSGGTDTQYF
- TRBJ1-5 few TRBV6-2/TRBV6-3 TGTGCCAGCAGTTACGCGGGGGGTAATCAGCCCCAGCATTTT CASSYAGGNQPQHF